The 32 T cell receptor beta chains listed next were all sequenced from one sample in a study of T cell responses to AZD1222 COVID-19 vaccine. Profiling relied on immunoSEQ multiplex PCR, and the TCRdb table lists in-frame clones only, not all of them. The sample consists of about 60,000 clones, about 86% of them appearing once. This specimen consisted of peripheral blood, obtained 28 days after the second AZD1222 dose. The receptors derive from an adult who received the AZD1222 COVID-19 vaccine.

The V gene is TRBV7-2, the J gene TRBJ1-3; D call uncertain. Germline loops: CDR1 SGHTA, CDR2 FQGNSA. The CDR3 extends over 12 amino acids. V lost 1 base to trimming and J lost 3 bases, with 1 base between them. CDR3 nucleotide sequence: TGTGCCAGCAGCTTAGGTGGAAACACCATATATTTT. Protein sequence: CASSLGGNTIYF.

V and J are TRBV5-1 and TRBJ2-7; D remains unclear. V shed 4 bases and J shed 3 bases, with 11 bases lying between them. This CDR3 region has 13 residues. Germline-derived CDR1 and CDR2 are SGHRS and YFSETQ. In DNA form, the CDR3 reads TGCGCCAGCAGCACTAATACAAACTACGAGCAGTACTTC. Its translation: CASSTNTNYEQYF.

For the CDR3, the DNA is TGTGCCAGCAGCCAAGGAGGGGTTGTACTTAGGTACTTC. Translated: CASSQGGVVLRYF. The rearrangement uses TRBV3-1 (or the pseudogene TRBV3-2) and TRBJ2-7; D may match TRBD1 or TRBD2 (5 bases each). V lost 1 base and J lost 12, with 16 bases in between. The CDR3 is 13 amino acids. Germline CDR1 LGHDT, CDR2 YNNKEL (reference sequence).

This clone was seen just once. The identical CDR3 is also encoded by other nucleotide sequences in the sample. The rearrangement links TRBV6-5 to TRBJ2-2; 9 nucleotides match TRBD1. The germline V gene has CDR1 MNHEY and CDR2 SVGAGI. V dropped 4 bases and J dropped 7; count of bases not matched to a gene: 4. The CDR3 runs to 14 residues. The CDR3 nucleotides are TGTGCCAGCAGTTTACAGGGGGCGGGCGGGGAGCTGTTTTTT. Translating it yields CASSLQGAGGELFF.

The chain employs TRBV10-3 and TRBJ1-1, with D hard to call. The CDR3 is 14 residues long. Between the trimmed V and J ends, which lost 2 bases and 0 bases, there was a span of 7 bases. CDR1 is ENHRY and CDR2 is SYGVKD in the germline V gene. The CDR3 coding sequence is TGTGCCATCAGTGAGACCCAGATGAACACTGAAGCTTTCTTT. It codes for CAISETQMNTEAFF.

This CDR3 reads CASSGSGGVDAKPYGYTF. The CDR3 DNA reads as TGCGCCAGCAGCGGGTCCGGAGGTGTGGATGCAAAGCCCTATGGCTACACCTTC. The V and J genes are TRBV5-1 and TRBJ1-2; no reliable D call. In germline, CDR1 is SGHRS, CDR2 YFSETQ. V dropped 4 bases and J dropped 4 bases, with 26 bases sitting between them. There are 18 residues in the CDR3.

This rearrangement joins TRBV7-9 to TRBJ1-2; D might be TRBD1 (6 bases). Trimming removed 0 bases from V and 7 bases from J, with 12 bases in between. The CDR3 is 14 amino acids. From germline, CDR1 is SEHNR and CDR2 FQNEAQ (reference sequence). As DNA, the CDR3 is TGTGCCAGCAGCTTAGCGGGGGCCCCCGGTGGCTACACCTTC. Protein sequence: CASSLAGAPGGYTF.

The genes are TRBV11-2 and TRBJ2-7; D possibly corresponds to TRBD2 (7 bases). This CDR3 has 14 residues. The V gene lost 1 base and the J gene lost 3 bases, with 10 bases spanning the gap. CDR1 is SGHAT and CDR2 is FQNNGV in the germline V gene. The CDR3 sequence is CASSLGGGGYEQYF. CDR3 in DNA: TGTGCCAGCAGCTTAGGGGGAGGGGGCTACGAGCAGTACTTC. Full variable domain (outside the CDR3, taken from reference TRBV11-2 and TRBJ2-7): EAGVAQSPRYKIIEKRQSVAFWCNPISGHATLYWYQQILGQGPKLLIQFQNNGVVDDSQLPKDRFSAERLKGVDSTLKIQPAKLEDSAVYLCASSLGGGGYEQYFGPGTRLTVT.

J is TRBJ1-1 and V is TRBV28; 7 bases map to TRBD1. V lost 4 bases to trimming and J lost 1 base; unmatched junction nucleotides: 3. The CDR3 sequence is 14 residues long. Germline V gives CDR1 MDHEN, CDR2 SYDVKM. Here the CDR3 DNA reads TGTGCCAGCAGTTATGGGGACAGGAACACTGAAGCTTTCTTT. Translating it yields CASSYGDRNTEAFF.

The chain employs TRBV28 and TRBJ1-6; D gene unclear. This CDR3 has 15 amino acids. Germline values: CDR1 MDHEN, CDR2 SYDVKM. V lost 7 bases to trimming and J lost 8 bases, with 18 bases between them. CDR3 amino acids: CASTEGLDLDSPLHF. The CDR3 DNA is TGTGCCAGCACCGAGGGTCTGGATCTAGATTCACCCCTCCACTTT.

The CDR3 DNA follows: TGTGCCAGCAGTTACACTCGGGGGGAAGAGTTCTTC. Encoded protein: CASSYTRGEEFF. J is TRBJ2-1 and V is TRBV6-5; 7 bases are shared with TRBD2. The CDR3 loop spans 12 amino acids. Looked up from germline, CDR1 is MNHEY and CDR2 is SVGAGI. V dropped 2 bases and J dropped 14; count of bases not matched to a gene: 6.

The chain links TRBV7-9 to TRBJ1-4; D remains unclear. The germline V and J ends were trimmed by 4 bases and 1 base, with 13 bases remaining between them. This CDR3 spans 16 amino acids. The germline V gene encodes CDR1 SEHNR and CDR2 FQNEAQ (reference sequence). Written as DNA, the CDR3 is TGTGCCAGCAGCTCGGGTATGGGGAGAACTAATGAAAAACTGTTTTTT. It encodes CASSSGMGRTNEKLFF.

The chain is built from TRBV6-5 and TRBJ1-5; D is perhaps TRBD1 (5 bases). Trimming removed 2 bases from V and 2 bases from J, with 13 bases in between. Germline V CDR1 and CDR2: MNHEY, SVGAGI. The CDR3 is made up of 16 amino acids. DNA for the CDR3: TGTGCCAGCAGTTACGGAGGGCAGGGAGGCAATCAGCCCCAGCATTTT. Amino acids: CASSYGGQGGNQPQHF.

The V gene is TRBV5-1, the J gene TRBJ2-5; D is perhaps TRBD1 (6 bases). V was pared by 2 bases and J by 5 bases, with 16 bases between. The CDR3 is 15 residues long. CDR1 is SGHRS, CDR2 YFSETQ, per germline. The CDR3 here is CASSFNTGIRETQYF. CDR3 DNA sequence: TGCGCCAGCAGCTTTAATACAGGGATACGGGAGACCCAGTACTTC.

V and J are TRBV24-1 and TRBJ2-5, with 12 bases fitting TRBD1. V lost 3 bases to trimming and J lost 6 bases; unmatched junction nucleotides: 4. The germline CDR1 and CDR2 sequences are KGHDR and SFDVKD. The CDR3 loop spans 15 amino acids. The CDR3 DNA sequence: TGTGCCACCAGTGATCCGGGACAGGGGGCACAGACCCAGTACTTC. Translation: CATSDPGQGAQTQYF.

V is TRBV24-1 and J is TRBJ1-5, with 8 nucleotides matching TRBD1. This CDR3 spans 18 amino acids. Germline CDR1 KGHDR, CDR2 SFDVKD. V gave up 4 bases and J gave up 5 bases; unmatched junction bases: 15. The CDR3 nucleotides are TGTGCCACCAGTGACTACCGCGGACAGGGTGGTTGGGATCAGCCCCAGCATTTT. Amino acid sequence: CATSDYRGQGGWDQPQHF.

The chain combines TRBV29-1 with TRBJ2-4; D is perhaps TRBD2 (6 bases). Looked up from germline, CDR1 is SQVTM and CDR2 is ANQGSEA. V lost 7 bases to trimming and J lost 3 bases, with 13 bases between them. The CDR3 is 13 residues long. CDR3 residues: CSGGLPGKNIQYF. The CDR3 DNA follows: TGCAGCGGGGGACTCCCCGGCAAAAACATTCAGTACTTC.

This clone turned up a few times. The rearrangement joins TRBV7-6 to TRBJ1-1, with D perhaps TRBD1 (5 bases). Germline V gene lookup returns CDR1 SGHVS and CDR2 FNYEAQ. V gave up 5 bases and J gave up 5 bases, with 9 bases separating them. This CDR3 has 12 amino acids. The CDR3 nucleotides are TGTGCCAGCAGCGCACGGGGGACTGAAGCTTTCTTT. Protein: CASSARGTEAFF.

J is TRBJ2-5 and V is TRBV29-1, with 9 positions matching TRBD1. Germline V gene sequence: CDR1 SQVTM, CDR2 ANQGSEA. The CDR3 runs to 12 residues. The trim removed 7 bases at V and 5 bases at J, leaving 5 bases unmatched. CDR3 in amino acids: CSAGQGSETQYF. The CDR3 DNA reads TGCAGCGCGGGACAGGGTAGCGAGACCCAGTACTTC.

The chain links TRBV28 to TRBJ1-1; D not resolved. Germline CDR1 reads MDHEN; CDR2 reads SYDVKM. The CDR3 totals 13 residues. V was pared by 7 bases and J by 1 base, with 10 bases between. In nucleotides, the CDR3 is TGTGCCAGCAATTCTGGAGGGAACACTGAAGCTTTCTTT. This sequence encodes CASNSGGNTEAFF. Full variable domain (outside the CDR3, taken from reference TRBV28 and TRBJ1-1): DVKVTQSSRYLVKRTGEKVFLECVQDMDHENMFWYRQDPGLGLRLIYFSYDVKMKEKGDIPEGYSVSREKKERFSLILESASTNQTSMYLCASNSGGNTEAFFGQGTRLTVV.

The chain joins TRBV7-2 to TRBJ2-3, with TRBD1 matching over 7 bases. Germline CDR1 and CDR2: SGHTA and FQGNSA. J gave up 6 bases and V 7 bases, and 10 bases lay outside the gene matches. The CDR3 length is 14 residues. The CDR3 sequence is CASTFGQAYDTQYF. The CDR3 nucleotides read TGTGCCAGCACCTTTGGACAGGCTTACGATACGCAGTATTTT.

V gene TRBV11-2 combines with J gene TRBJ1-3, with 9 bases fitting TRBD1. This CDR3 spans 14 amino acids. Losses at the gene ends were 4 bases for V and 4 bases for J; bases not matched to a gene: 2. Germline CDR1 reads SGHAT; CDR2 reads FQNNGV. Here the CDR3 DNA reads TGTGCCAGCAGCTGGGACAGGGCGGGAAACACCATATATTTT. Translating it yields CASSWDRAGNTIYF.

J is TRBJ1-6 and V is TRBV18, with D tentatively TRBD1 (5 bases). The CDR3 consists of 14 residues. Per germline, CDR1 KGHSH and CDR2 LQKENI. V was pared by 3 bases and J by 10 bases, with 13 bases between. Here the CDR3 reads CASSPGGRGSPLHF. DNA for the CDR3: TGTGCCAGCTCACCCGGGGGGAGGGGCTCACCCCTCCACTTT.

This clone was counted once. The gene calls are TRBV29-1 and TRBJ1-2, with D perhaps TRBD1 (5 bases). Per the germline V gene, CDR1 is SQVTM and CDR2 is ANQGSEA. The CDR3 sequence is 11 residues long. V lost 3 bases and J 8 bases, leaving 10 bases between the germline ends. The CDR3 spells CSVDGGEGYTF. The CDR3 DNA follows: TGCAGCGTTGATGGGGGTGAAGGCTACACCTTC.

This clone was recorded a few times. The chain recombines TRBV28 with TRBJ1-2; 8 bases align to TRBD1. Per germline, CDR1 MDHEN and CDR2 SYDVKM. Losses at the gene ends were 2 bases for V and 7 bases for J; bases not matched to a gene: 9. The CDR3 covers 15 residues. The DNA of the CDR3 is TGTGCCAGCAGTTTACCCCTGGGACAGGCGGGTGGCTACACCTTC. It yields the protein CASSLPLGQAGGYTF.

The chain recombines TRBV9 with TRBJ1-1; possibly TRBD1 for D (5 bases). V lost 0 bases and J 2 bases, leaving 8 bases between the germline ends. The CDR3 has 14 residues. The germline V gene encodes CDR1 SGDLS and CDR2 YYNGEE. CDR3 DNA sequence: TGTGCCAGCAGCGTAGAAGGGGTCAACACTGAAGCTTTCTTT. Amino acid sequence: CASSVEGVNTEAFF.

The J gene is TRBJ2-2, the V gene TRBV3-1 (or the pseudogene TRBV3-2); no reliable D call. Germline V gives CDR1 LGHDT, CDR2 YNNKEL (reference sequence). There are 13 residues in the CDR3. Deletions cut 4 bases from V and 2 bases from J, with 5 bases between. CDR3 loop: CASSRTNTGELFF. CDR3 coding DNA: TGTGCCAGCAGCCGAACAAACACCGGGGAGCTGTTTTTT.

Note on this clone: The junction does not match germline at one end; this may be a read error. The chain carries TRBV10-3 and TRBJ1-6; possible D gene TRBD1, 5 bases. Looked up from germline, CDR1 is ENHRY and CDR2 is SYGVKD. The CDR3 loop spans 13 amino acids. CDR3 DNA: TGTGCCGTCAGCGACAGAGAGAATTCACCCCTCCACTTT. Amino acid sequence: CAVSDRENSPLHF.

The sample holds a few counts of this clone. The chain recombines TRBV19 with TRBJ2-7, with 12 bases lining up with TRBD2. The length of the CDR3 is 16 residues. Germline V gene data show CDR1 as LNHDA and CDR2 as SQIVND (reference sequence). V was pared by 7 bases and J by 5 bases, with 12 bases of the junction left unmatched. CDR3 bases: TGTGCCAGTACACGGACTAGCGGGGCTCCGATCGACGAGCAGTACTTC. Its translation is CASTRTSGAPIDEQYF.

This chain's CDR3 is CASIVGQAFPGSYNSPLHF. CDR3 coding DNA: TGTGCCAGCATTGTAGGGCAGGCTTTTCCAGGCTCCTATAATTCACCCCTCCACTTT. The gene calls are TRBV28 and TRBJ1-6; D gene ambiguous. Trimming shortened V by 7 bases and J by 0 bases, and 22 bases separated the two germline ends. CDR3 length: 19 residues. CDR1 and CDR2 (germline): MDHEN, SYDVKM.

The chain combines TRBV3-1 (or the pseudogene TRBV3-2) with TRBJ1-2; 7 bases are shared with TRBD1. The ends lost 2 bases at V and 4 bases at J; junction bases unmatched: 4. Germline CDR1 is LGHDT and CDR2 is YNNKEL (reference sequence). This CDR3 is 14 amino acids long. The CDR3 coding sequence is TGTGCCAGCAGCCAACGGACAGGTAGCTATGGCTACACCTTC. This codes for CASSQRTGSYGYTF.

This clone was recorded only once. This chain connects TRBV23-1 to TRBJ2-7; D remains ambiguous. TRBV23-1 is marked as an open reading frame, function uncertain. This CDR3 comprises 15 residues. The CDR3 loop reads CARTVGFRIRREQYF. In DNA, the CDR3 is TGCGCTCGAACTGTGGGTTTTAGGATCCGGCGGGAGCAGTACTTC.